The present T cell receptor beta chain was sequenced within a study of blood T cell repertoires in COVID-19. Background on the study: The origin of the acute and convalescent COVID-19 samples was the United States, Italy and Spain. The analysed material was cDNA or gDNA that came from T cells, B-cell-depleted T cells, or PBMCs.

The table lists this clone with a few counts. How the authors handled the data: Amplification of reference gene primers provided the estimated nucleated cell counts. Only in-frame clones appear in the TCRdb table, and some are missing; sequencing was by immunoSEQ multiplex PCR. That table furnishes V, J and clone size, whereas the DNA furnished D and trimming. The sample has 4,500 to 5,500 clones, around 73% seen once. Material for sequencing was peripheral blood. The clonotype comes from a human donor in a cohort sampled during active COVID-19.

CDR3 amino acids: CASSFTGGTDTQYF. The CDR3 nucleotides are TGTGCCAGCAGTTTCACGGGGGGCACAGATACGCAGTATTTT. V usage is TRBV27 and J usage is TRBJ2-3, with D perhaps TRBD2 (6 bases). The V end lost 3 bases, the J end lost 1 base, and 8 bases lay between the germline ends. The CDR3 is 14 residues long. The germline V gene has CDR1 MNHEY and CDR2 SMNVEV (reference sequence).